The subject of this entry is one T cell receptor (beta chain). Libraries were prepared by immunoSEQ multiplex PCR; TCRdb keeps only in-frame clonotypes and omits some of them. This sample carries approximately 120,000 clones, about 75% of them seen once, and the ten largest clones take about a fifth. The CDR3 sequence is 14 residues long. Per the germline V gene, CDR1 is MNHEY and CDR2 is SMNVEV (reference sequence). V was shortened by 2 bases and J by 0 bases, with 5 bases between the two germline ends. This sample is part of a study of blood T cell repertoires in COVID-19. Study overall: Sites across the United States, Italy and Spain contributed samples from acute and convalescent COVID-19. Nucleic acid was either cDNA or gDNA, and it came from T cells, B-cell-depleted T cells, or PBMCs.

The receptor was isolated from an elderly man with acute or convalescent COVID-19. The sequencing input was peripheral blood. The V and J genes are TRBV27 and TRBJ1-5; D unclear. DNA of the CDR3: TGTGCCAGCAGTTTAACAATTAGCAATCAGCCCCAGCATTTT. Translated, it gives CASSLTISNQPQHF.